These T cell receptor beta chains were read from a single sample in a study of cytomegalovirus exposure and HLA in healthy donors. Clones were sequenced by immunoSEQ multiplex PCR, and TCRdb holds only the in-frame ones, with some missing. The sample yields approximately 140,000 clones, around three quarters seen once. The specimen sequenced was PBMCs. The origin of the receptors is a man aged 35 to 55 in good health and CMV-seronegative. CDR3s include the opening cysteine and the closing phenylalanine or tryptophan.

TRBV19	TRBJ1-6	CASRSTRGNLPLHF
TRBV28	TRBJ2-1	CASSLYGQGNNEQFF
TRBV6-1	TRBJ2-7	CASSEMSGGHSYEQYF
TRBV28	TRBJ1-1	CASSPGQESWGAFF
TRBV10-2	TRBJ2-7	CASSESGGYEQYF
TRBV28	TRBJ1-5	CASRPGEGLPQHF
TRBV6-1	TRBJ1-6	CASRPGAAFDSPLHF
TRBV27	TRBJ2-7	CASSAGTGGNEQYF
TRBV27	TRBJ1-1	CASSLLDSNTEAFF
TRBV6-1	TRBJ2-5	CASSDGDRWTQETQYF
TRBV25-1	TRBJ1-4	CASSDRDRGNEKLFF
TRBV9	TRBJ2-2	CASSERTGVNAGELFF
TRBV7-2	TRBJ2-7	CASSLVRLAGGEQYF
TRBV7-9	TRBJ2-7	CASSPGQGADEQYF
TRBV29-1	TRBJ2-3	CSVRGGTGQGDTQYF
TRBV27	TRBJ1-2	CASSATGSDYGYTF
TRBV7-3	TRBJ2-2	CASSLTGQGIRTGELFF
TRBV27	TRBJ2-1	CASSFDSSYEQFF
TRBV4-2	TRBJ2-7	CASSQEGAGLSSYEQYF
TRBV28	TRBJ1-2	CASSLGTGGYGYTF
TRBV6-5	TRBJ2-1	CASSHSSGSHNEQFF
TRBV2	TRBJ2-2	CASSGLAGGGNTGELFF
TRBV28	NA	CASSHVPDRVNEQYF
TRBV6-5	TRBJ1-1	CASSYSTRGRSTEAFF
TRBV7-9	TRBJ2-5	CASTPPGWTEDQETQYF
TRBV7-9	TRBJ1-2	CASSLAAGALYGYTF
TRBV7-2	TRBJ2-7	CASRGTVLEEQYF
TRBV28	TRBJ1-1	CASSSPEAMNTEAFF
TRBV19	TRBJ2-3	CASKDRGHSTDTQYF
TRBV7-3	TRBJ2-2	CASSLNGGAPGELFF
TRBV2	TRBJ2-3	CASSEEAGGVTDTQYF
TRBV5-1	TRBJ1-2	CASSLEREVGGYTF
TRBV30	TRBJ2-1	CAWEDNEQFF
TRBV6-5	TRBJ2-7	CASSNSYEQYF
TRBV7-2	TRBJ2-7	CASSLGQGAYEQYF
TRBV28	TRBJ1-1	CASSLHSVFRKVVGTEAFF
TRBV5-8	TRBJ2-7	CASSLDRGQDEQYF
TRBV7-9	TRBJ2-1	CASSQEQGPAYNEQFF
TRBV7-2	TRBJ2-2	CASSTGQGTGELFF
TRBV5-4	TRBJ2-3	CASSFESGLSTDTQYF
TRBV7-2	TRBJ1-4	CASRSSTNEKLFF
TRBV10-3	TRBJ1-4	CAISDFGGANEKLFF